This TCR beta chain appears in the sequencing data of a study of Ad26.COV2.S vaccination and SARS-CoV-2 variants. Study context: Donor was assigned to the Ad26.COV2.S arm of trial COV1001.

Germline lookup yields CDR1 SNHLY and CDR2 FYNNEI. The CDR3 runs to 16 residues. J was trimmed by 2 bases and V by 6 bases; bases with no gene match: 5. Study-wide findings and caveats: Comparability of non-spike TCR breadth was observed across vaccine and placebo recipients. It is possible that the TCR breadth and depth analyses underestimated the total T cell responses.

About this clone itself: Its antigen is as yet unknown.

As for treatment: around 19 received Ad26.COV2.S at low or high dose, single or two shots; about 5 received placebo; per-sample allocation not given. Vaccine and placebo recipients were sampled on day 63 after the first injection. Clones were read by immunoSEQ multiplex PCR, and TCRdb kept only the in-frame ones, dropping some. The repertoire holds fewer than 900,000 clones, with 70% to 90% as singletons. The sample in question was peripheral blood, obtained in a trial of Ad26.COV2.S vaccine versus placebo. The sequence derives from a person aged 18 to 65 who received the Ad26.COV2.S COVID-19 vaccine or a placebo. The V call is TRBV2, the J call TRBJ2-6; TRBD1 matches 9 bases. In nucleotides, the CDR3 is TGTGCCAGCAGGGCCCGGGACAGGGCTGGGGCCAACGTCCTGACTTTC. Translated, it gives CASRARDRAGANVLTF.